These 25 T cell receptor beta chains share one sample of origin, sequenced in a study of PD-1 blockade in classical Hodgkin lymphoma. Time point defined: cycle 4 day 1 (C4D1), after 6 weeks of nivolumab. Each patient experienced a relapse that followed autologous stem cell transplantation, and brentuximab vedotin exposure varied. The assay was immunoSEQ multiplex PCR, and TCRdb's table has in-frame clones only and misses some. The profile shows some 95,000 clones, about nine tenths of them singletons. The sample was peripheral blood mononuclear cells (PBMCs), taken before the fourth cycle of nivolumab. The receptor source for this set is a human donor with classical Hodgkin lymphoma.

CDR3 sequence (DNA): TGTGCCAGCAGCCAATCGGGGGATCAGCCCCAGCATTTT. Encoded protein: CASSQSGDQPQHF. V is TRBV14 and J is TRBJ1-5; maybe TRBD1 (5 bases). In germline, CDR1 is SGHDN, CDR2 FVKESK. This CDR3 comprises 13 residues. The ends were cut back, 2 bases at V and 5 bases at J, with 7 bases in the middle. Combining the CDR3 with reference TRBV14 and TRBJ1-5 gives the whole variable domain EAGVTQFPSHSVIEKGQTVTLRCDPISGHDNLYWYRRVMGKEIKFLLHFVKESKQDESGMPNNRFLAERTGGTYSTLKVQPAELEDSGVYFCASSQSGDQPQHFGDGTRLSIL.

In its sample, this clone was seen a few times. The chain combines TRBV14 with TRBJ2-7; 9 nucleotides line up with TRBD1. This CDR3 comprises 15 residues. V lost 4 bases and J lost 5; bases outside the gene matches: 9. From germline, CDR1 is SGHDN and CDR2 FVKESK. The CDR3 bases are TGTGCCAGCAGCCCCTTATGGACAGGGGTCCACGAGCAGTACTTC. Translation: CASSPLWTGVHEQYF.

Here the CDR3 DNA reads TGTGCCAGCAGCTTAGGAGTCCGTGGTGAAGCTTTCTTT. It yields the protein CASSLGVRGEAFF. The rearrangement uses TRBV7-6 and TRBJ1-1; no clear D gene. CDR3 length: 13 amino acids. CDR1 and CDR2 from the germline V gene are SGHVS and FNYEAQ. The V and J ends lost 1 base and 7 bases respectively, with 10 bases between them.

The chain recombines TRBV5-1 with TRBJ2-5; D remains ambiguous. Germline loops: CDR1 SGHRS, CDR2 YFSETQ. The CDR3 has 14 amino acids. Trimming stripped 1 base from V and 1 base from J, with 8 bases between. The CDR3 DNA reads as TGCGCCAGCAGCTTGATCTCAGGCCAAGAGACCCAGTACTTC. Amino acid sequence: CASSLISGQETQYF.

This clone was seen a single time. The rearrangement joins TRBV6-6 to TRBJ2-2; D gene uncertain. The ends were cut back, 7 bases at V and 0 bases at J, with 9 bases in the middle. This CDR3 is built from 14 residues. The germline V gene has CDR1 MNHNY and CDR2 SVGAGI (reference sequence). The CDR3 nucleotides are TGTGCCAGCACCGCGGTTTCGAACACCGGGGAGCTGTTTTTT. Its protein product is CASTAVSNTGELFF.

The rearrangement uses TRBV7-6 and TRBJ2-7, with 10 bases that match TRBD1. Per germline, CDR1 SGHVS and CDR2 FNYEAQ. This CDR3 comprises 14 residues. Trimming removed 4 bases from V and 6 bases from J; junction bases left unmatched: 6. DNA for the CDR3: TGTGCCAGCAGCTCCGGGACAGGGGTCTCCGAGCAGTACTTC. Translated, it gives CASSSGTGVSEQYF.

The gene calls are TRBV5-4 and TRBJ2-3; 9 bases fit TRBD2. Germline CDR1 and CDR2: SGHNT and YYREEE (reference sequence). The CDR3 is made up of 17 amino acids. Trimming took 4 bases from V and 0 from J; bases not matched to a gene: 9. The CDR3 region has the DNA TGTGCCAGCAGCGGGAGGAGCGGGGGGCGTAGCACAGATACGCAGTATTTT. Amino acid sequence: CASSGRSGGRSTDTQYF.

The chain employs TRBV5-1 and TRBJ1-1; possible D gene TRBD1, 5 bases. The CDR3 spans 14 residues. The V end lost 3 bases, the J end lost 1 base, and 10 bases lay between the germline ends. The V gene's germline CDR1 is SGHRS and CDR2 YFSETQ. The CDR3 nucleotides are TGCGCCAGCAGCTACTTACAGGCGAACACTGAAGCTTTCTTT. Translation gives CASSYLQANTEAFF.

The rearrangement joins TRBV9 to TRBJ2-1, with D unresolved. The CDR3 is 15 amino acids. Germline V lookup: CDR1 SGDLS, CDR2 YYNGEE. V lost 0 bases and J lost 4, with 11 bases in between. CDR3 region: CASSVAIQPYNEQFF. For the CDR3, the DNA is TGTGCCAGCAGCGTAGCAATACAGCCTTACAATGAGCAGTTCTTC. The variable domain in full, with the rest retrieved from reference TRBV9 and TRBJ2-1, is DSGVTQTPKHLITATGQRVTLRCSPRSGDLSVYWYQQSLDQGLQFLIQYYNGEERAKGNILERFSAQQFPDLHSELNLSSLELGDSALYFCASSVAIQPYNEQFFGPGTRLTVL.

CDR3 in DNA: TGTGCCAGCAGCGTAGAAAGCTCTGGGGCCAACGTCCTGACTTTC. It encodes CASSVESSGANVLTF. V usage is TRBV9 and J usage is TRBJ2-6; no reliable D call. CDR3 length: 15 amino acids. The V end lost 0 bases, the J end lost 0 bases, and 4 bases lay between the germline ends. Germline lookup yields CDR1 SGDLS and CDR2 YYNGEE.

This chain uses TRBV7-3 with TRBJ1-1; D is possibly TRBD1 (5 bases). Germline V gene data show CDR1 as SGHTA and CDR2 as FQGTGA. The CDR3 extends over 14 amino acids. Trimming removed 3 bases from V and 0 bases from J, with 8 bases in between. The DNA for the CDR3 is TGTGCCAGCAGCTTCGAGACAGTGAACACTGAAGCTTTCTTT. This translates into CASSFETVNTEAFF.

V usage is TRBV25-1 and J usage is TRBJ1-4, with D hard to call. From germline, CDR1 is MGHDK and CDR2 SYGVNS. The CDR3 totals 15 residues. The germline V and J ends were trimmed by 5 bases and 1 base, with 11 bases remaining between them. DNA of the CDR3: TGTGCCAGCAGTTCAGGAGTAGGAACTAATGAAAAACTGTTTTTT. It translates to CASSSGVGTNEKLFF.

The chain is built from TRBV29-1 and TRBJ2-5; a weak D match, TRBD2 (6 bases). Germline CDR1 SQVTM, CDR2 ANQGSEA. The CDR3 loop spans 13 amino acids. Trimming left V 3 bases short and J 5 bases short, with 13 bases between. The CDR3 sequence: CSVDVRGTETQYF. The CDR3 DNA reads as TGCAGCGTTGATGTCCGGGGGACGGAGACCCAGTACTTC.

The genes are TRBV4-2 and TRBJ1-1; TRBD1 matches at 7 bases. CDR1 is LGHNA and CDR2 is YNFKEQ in the germline V gene. Trimming took 1 base from V and 0 from J; bases not matched to a gene: 14. The CDR3 contains 19 residues. As DNA, the CDR3 is TGTGCCAGCAGCCAAGTGGGACAGAGCACCGGGTTGGTGAACACTGAAGCTTTCTTT. This sequence encodes CASSQVGQSTGLVNTEAFF.

V gene TRBV12-5 combines with J gene TRBJ2-3; 12 nucleotides line up with TRBD1. Germline lookup yields CDR1 LGHNT and CDR2 FRNRAP. V lost 11 bases and J lost 0; bases outside the gene matches: 15. The CDR3 is made up of 18 amino acids. In nucleotides, the CDR3 is TGTGCTCTATCCCGGGACAGGGGGCCGACTACTAGCACAGATACGCAGTATTTT. This codes for CALSRDRGPTTSTDTQYF.

The chain couples TRBV7-2 to TRBJ2-7; tentatively, D is TRBD1 (6 bases). Germline V CDR1 and CDR2: SGHTA, FQGNSA. Trimming stripped 5 bases from V and 0 bases from J, with 20 bases between. The CDR3 is 17 residues long. CDR3 region: CASSQPQGAPSSYEQYF. The CDR3 region has the DNA TGTGCCAGCAGCCAGCCACAGGGTGCCCCGAGCTCCTACGAGCAGTACTTC.

The chain links TRBV5-1 to TRBJ1-2, with TRBD1 as a possible D gene (5 bases). Trimming took 1 base from V and 2 from J, leaving 6 bases between them. This CDR3 region has 13 residues. Germline values: CDR1 SGHRS, CDR2 YFSETQ. The CDR3 loop is CASSLSGNYGYTF. CDR3 bases: TGCGCCAGCAGCTTGTCAGGGAACTATGGCTACACCTTC.

The chain employs TRBV5-4 and TRBJ2-7; D is uncertain. This CDR3 is 11 amino acids long. In germline, CDR1 is SGHNT, CDR2 YYREEE (reference sequence). The V and J ends lost 0 bases and 4 bases respectively, with 2 bases between them. The CDR3 spells CASSLGYEQYF. In DNA form, the CDR3 reads TGTGCCAGCAGCTTGGGGTACGAGCAGTACTTC.

Here the CDR3 DNA reads TGCGCCAAACCCCAAAGGCGCGGGACTGAAGCTTTCTTT. Amino acids: CAKPQRRGTEAFF. The chain employs TRBV5-1 and TRBJ1-1; D unresolved. This CDR3 region has 13 residues. Germline V gene sequence: CDR1 SGHRS, CDR2 YFSETQ. V was clipped by 9 bases and J by 5 bases, with 17 bases between them. The variable domain in full, with the rest retrieved from reference TRBV5-1 and TRBJ1-1, is KAGVTQTPRYLIKTRGQQVTLSCSPISGHRSVSWYQQTPGQGLQFLFEYFSETQRNKGNFPGRFSGRQFSNSRSEMNVSTLELGDSALYLCAKPQRRGTEAFFGQGTRLTVV.

This chain joins TRBV5-1 and TRBJ2-5; 7 bases fit TRBD2. With V trimmed by 0 bases and J by 4 bases, 0 bases remained unmatched. The CDR3 runs 13 residues. The germline CDR1 and CDR2 sequences are SGHRS and YFSETQ. CDR3 region: CASSLAGGETQYF. The CDR3 DNA sequence: TGCGCCAGCAGCTTGGCGGGGGGAGAGACCCAGTACTTC.

This rearrangement joins TRBV30 to TRBJ1-1; D is undetermined. With 5 bases removed from V and 8 bases from J, the gap between germline ends came to 9 bases. CDR1 and CDR2 from the germline V gene are GTSNPN and SVGIG (reference sequence). The CDR3 is 10 amino acids. The CDR3 sequence: CAWGVREAFF. The CDR3 bases are TGTGCCTGGGGGGTAAGAGAAGCTTTCTTT.

This sequence joins TRBV7-9 and TRBJ2-5; either TRBD1 or TRBD2 may fit D (5 bases each). CDR1 is SEHNR, CDR2 FQNEAQ, per germline (reference sequence). The CDR3 extends over 14 amino acids. The V end lost 0 bases, the J end lost 1 base, and 6 bases lay between the germline ends. CDR3 loop: CASSLAGTQETQYF. Written as DNA, the CDR3 is TGTGCCAGCAGCTTAGCGGGGACCCAAGAGACCCAGTACTTC.

The V and J genes are TRBV9 and TRBJ2-3; tentatively, D is TRBD1 (5 bases). V lost 4 bases and J 5 bases, leaving 8 bases between the germline ends. Germline loops: CDR1 SGDLS, CDR2 YYNGEE. The CDR3 contains 12 residues. In nucleotides, the CDR3 is TGTGCCAGCAGCCCAAGGGGAGATACGCAGTATTTT. This gives the protein CASSPRGDTQYF.

V and J are TRBV9 and TRBJ1-2; D is unresolved. The CDR3 length is 15 residues. CDR1 and CDR2 from the germline V gene are SGDLS and YYNGEE. V lost 4 bases to trimming and J lost 4 bases, with 17 bases between them. The CDR3 coding sequence is TGTGCCAGCAGCTTAAGCGATGACCCAGGCTATGGCTACACCTTC. Encoded protein: CASSLSDDPGYGYTF.

This clone was detected once. The rearrangement links TRBV4-2 to TRBJ2-3; no clear D gene. With 1 base removed from V and 2 bases from J, the gap between germline ends came to 7 bases. The CDR3 covers 14 residues. Germline lookup yields CDR1 LGHNA and CDR2 YNFKEQ. In DNA form, the CDR3 reads TGTGCCAGCAGCCAAGGGTGGAACACAGATACGCAGTATTTT. Residues: CASSQGWNTDTQYF.